This T cell receptor beta chain is drawn from a study of regulatory T cells in long-lasting Graves disease. As for the study in general: The study enrolled newly diagnosed Graves' patients on antithyroid drugs under 3 months.

Study-wide points: Comparison showed that persistent patients shared more public clonotypes (about 3,000) than new patients (approximately 1,000).

Per the germline V gene, CDR1 is SQVTM and CDR2 is ANQGSEA. The CDR3 has 16 amino acids. The germline V and J ends were trimmed by 1 base and 0 bases, with 10 bases remaining between them. In its sample, this clonotype was seen many times. Its matching antigen is unknown. Time point here: newly diagnosed GD, antithyroid drugs for less than 3 months. There was RNA extracted from PBMCs, and the TCR library was made from it. About 8.8 milliliters of peripheral blood were drawn into EDTA tubes. Library construction for TCR beta used iRepertoire HTBI primers and Arm-PCR of CDR3 regions. Under the authors' procedure: Samples collectively showed approximately 62 TRBV and approximately 13 TRBJ segments. TCRdb re-analysed the multiplex PCR reads in MiXCR, keeping a single row per CDR3 protein. The V and J calls were determined by TCRdb, not by the authors. The sample carries 300,000 to 450,000 distinct CDR3 sequences, roughly 15% recorded once.

This specimen was peripheral blood mononuclear cells (PBMCs), taken at new diagnosis, from a patient treated with antithyroid drugs. The rearrangement joins TRBV29-1 to TRBJ2-6; tentative D call: TRBD1 (6 bases). The sequence was obtained from a female donor with Graves disease. CDR3 amino acids: CSVEGQGPSGANVLTF. The CDR3, as DNA: TGCAGCGTTGAAGGGCAGGGGCCCTCTGGGGCCAACGTCCTGACTTTC. Full variable domain (missing parts from reference TRBV29-1 and TRBJ2-6): SAVISQKPSRDICQRGTSLTIQCQVDSQVTMMFWYRQQPGQSLTLIATANQGSEATYESGFVIDKFPISRPNLTFSTLTVSNMSPEDSSIYLCSVEGQGPSGANVLTFGAGSRLTVL.